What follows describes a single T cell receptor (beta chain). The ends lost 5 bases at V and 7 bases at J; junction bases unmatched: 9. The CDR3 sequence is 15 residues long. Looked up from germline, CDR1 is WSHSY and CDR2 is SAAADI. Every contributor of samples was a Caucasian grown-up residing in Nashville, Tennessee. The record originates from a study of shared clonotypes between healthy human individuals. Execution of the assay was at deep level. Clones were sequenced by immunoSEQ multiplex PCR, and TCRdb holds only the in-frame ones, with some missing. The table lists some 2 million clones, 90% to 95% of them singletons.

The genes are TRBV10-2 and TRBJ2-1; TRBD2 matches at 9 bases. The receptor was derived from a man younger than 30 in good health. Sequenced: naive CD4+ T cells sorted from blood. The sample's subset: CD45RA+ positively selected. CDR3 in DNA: TGCGCCAGCAGTCGTATAGCGGGAGTAGGAAATGAGCAGTTCTTC. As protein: CASSRIAGVGNEQFF.